This TCR beta chain comes out of a study of T-cell memory formation after mild COVID-19. TCRdb re-derived calls from the 5' RACE reads in MiXCR, one entry per CDR3 protein. This table has hundreds of thousands of distinct CDR3 sequences, approximately 25% appearing once. There are 13 residues in the CDR3. The germline V gene encodes CDR1 SEHNR and CDR2 FQNEAQ (reference sequence). This clonotype was obtained from an adult woman who had mild COVID-19 (a few samples of this study predate the infection). Cell type and time point are not known. The source material was PBMCs or a T cell subset sorted from them (not recorded which). The V and J genes are TRBV7-9 and TRBJ2-1; TRBD1 is a possible D gene (6 bases). The closer fit of TRBJ2-5 to the DNA end suggests the J call may be wrong. The CDR3 spells CASREPGDETQYF. The CDR3 DNA sequence: TGTGCCAGCAGAGAGCCAGGGGACGAGACCCAGTACTTC.